This T cell receptor (beta chain) appears in the sequencing data of a study of chemoradiotherapy in HPV16-positive cancers. Study-wide background: A couple of HPV16-positive patients' cells yielded candidate HPV-specific clones and common motifs.

Trimming removed 4 bases at V and 3 bases at J, with 13 bases between. The length of the CDR3 is 15 residues. From germline, CDR1 is MNHNS and CDR2 SASEGT. Over chemoradiotherapy, repertoires were sampled more than once. TCRdb keeps only in-frame clones here, not all; method: immunoSEQ multiplex PCR. This sample carries approximately 15,000 clones, around four fifths of them seen once, and the ten largest clones take 1.3%. Comment on this clone: What it recognizes is unknown.

Study results and limitations: For HPV16-positive patients, expanding HPV-responsive T cells associated with longer recurrence-free survival. Candidate HPV-specific clones and E7-related TCR motifs grew in tumor during treatment.

The chain links TRBV6-1 to TRBJ1-3, with a weak D call TRBD1 (5 bases). This receptor was obtained from a human donor with HPV-associated anogenital cancer. The specimen was taken from a patient who underwent chemoradiotherapy. This chain's CDR3 is CASSVGEAGGNTIYF. As DNA, the CDR3 is TGTGCCAGCAGTGTAGGGGAGGCAGGTGGAAACACCATATATTTT.